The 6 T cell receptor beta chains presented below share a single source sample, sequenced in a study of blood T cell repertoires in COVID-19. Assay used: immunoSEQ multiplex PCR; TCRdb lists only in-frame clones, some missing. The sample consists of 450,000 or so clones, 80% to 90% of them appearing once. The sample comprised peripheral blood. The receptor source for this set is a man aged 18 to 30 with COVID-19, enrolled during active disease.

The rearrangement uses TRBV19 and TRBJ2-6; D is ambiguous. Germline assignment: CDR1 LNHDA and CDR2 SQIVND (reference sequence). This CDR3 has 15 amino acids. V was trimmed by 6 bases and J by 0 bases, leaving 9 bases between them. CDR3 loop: CASRDPGSGANVLTF. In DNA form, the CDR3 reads TGTGCCAGTAGAGACCCGGGCTCTGGGGCCAACGTCCTGACTTTC.

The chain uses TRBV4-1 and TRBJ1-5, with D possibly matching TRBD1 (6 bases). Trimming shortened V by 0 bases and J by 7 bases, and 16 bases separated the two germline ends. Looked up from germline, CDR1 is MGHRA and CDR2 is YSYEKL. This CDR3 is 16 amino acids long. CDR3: CASSQDWAGVNQPQHF. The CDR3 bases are TGCGCCAGCAGCCAAGATTGGGCAGGGGTTAACCAGCCCCAGCATTTT.

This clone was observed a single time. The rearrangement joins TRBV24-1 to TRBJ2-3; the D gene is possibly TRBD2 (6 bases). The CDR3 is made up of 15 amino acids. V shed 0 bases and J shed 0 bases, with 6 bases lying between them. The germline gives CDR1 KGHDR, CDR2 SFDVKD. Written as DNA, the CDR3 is TGTGCCACCAGTGATTTGAGCGGGAGCACAGATACGCAGTATTTT. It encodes CATSDLSGSTDTQYF.

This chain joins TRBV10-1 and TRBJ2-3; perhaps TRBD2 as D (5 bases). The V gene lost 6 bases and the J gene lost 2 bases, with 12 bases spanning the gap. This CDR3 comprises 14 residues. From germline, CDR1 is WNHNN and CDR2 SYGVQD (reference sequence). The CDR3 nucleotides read TGCGCCAGCAGGGGAGACACTACCACAGATACGCAGTATTTT. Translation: CASRGDTTTDTQYF.

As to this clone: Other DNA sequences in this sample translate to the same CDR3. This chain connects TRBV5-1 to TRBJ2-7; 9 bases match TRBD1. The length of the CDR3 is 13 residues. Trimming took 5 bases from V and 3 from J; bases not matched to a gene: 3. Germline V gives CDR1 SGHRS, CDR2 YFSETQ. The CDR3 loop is CASRRDRDYEQYF. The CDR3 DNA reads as TGCGCCAGCAGGAGGGACAGGGACTACGAGCAGTACTTC. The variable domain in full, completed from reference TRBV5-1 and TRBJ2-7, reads KAGVTQTPRYLIKTRGQQVTLSCSPISGHRSVSWYQQTPGQGLQFLFEYFSETQRNKGNFPGRFSGRQFSNSRSEMNVSTLELGDSALYLCASRRDRDYEQYFGPGTRLTVT.

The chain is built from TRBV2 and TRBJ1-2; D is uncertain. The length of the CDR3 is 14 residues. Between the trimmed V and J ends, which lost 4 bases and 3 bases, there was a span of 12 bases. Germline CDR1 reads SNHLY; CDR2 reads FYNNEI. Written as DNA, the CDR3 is TGTGCCAGCAGTGTTAACCCATTAGACTATGGCTACACCTTC. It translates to CASSVNPLDYGYTF. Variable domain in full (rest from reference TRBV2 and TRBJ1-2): EPEVTQTPSHQVTQMGQEVILRCVPISNHLYFYWYRQILGQKVEFLVSFYNNEISEKSEIFDDQFSVERPDGSNFTLKIRSTKLEDSAMYFCASSVNPLDYGYTFGSGTRLTVV.